The 21 T cell receptor beta chains listed next were all sequenced from one sample in a study of OX40 agonist ivuxolimab in advanced cancers. The protocol was immunoSEQ multiplex PCR, while the TCRdb copy is restricted to in-frame clones and leaves out a portion. The table has about 62,000 clones, approximately 91% seen once. The sample here was CD4+ or CD8+ T cells sorted from blood, taken in a trial of the OX40 agonist ivuxolimab. These receptors came from an adult with an advanced solid tumor such as melanoma, head and neck, liver or kidney cancer.

The rearrangement links TRBV7-2 to TRBJ1-1, with D tentatively TRBD1 (6 bases). Between the trimmed V and J ends, which lost 1 base and 4 bases, there was a span of 7 bases. The CDR3 has 13 amino acids. The V gene's germline CDR1 is SGHTA and CDR2 FQGNSA. The CDR3 sequence is CASSLEGGTEAFF. The CDR3 DNA sequence: TGTGCCAGCAGCTTAGAAGGGGGCACTGAAGCTTTCTTT.

This CDR3 reads CASSELEGAKNEQFF. CDR3 coding DNA: TGCGCCAGCAGTGAGTTGGAGGGGGCGAAGAATGAGCAGTTCTTC. This rearrangement joins TRBV10-1 to TRBJ2-1, with a possible D match to TRBD1 (7 bases). Germline values: CDR1 WNHNN, CDR2 SYGVQD (reference sequence). This CDR3 comprises 15 residues. V dropped 1 base and J dropped 7 bases, with 14 bases sitting between them.

This clone was detected only once. This chain joins TRBV28 and TRBJ1-1; D perhaps matches TRBD1 (6 bases). The ends were cut back, 6 bases at V and 7 bases at J, with 9 bases in the middle. CDR3 length: 11 amino acids. The germline V gene has CDR1 MDHEN and CDR2 SYDVKM. CDR3 DNA: TGTGCCAGCAGGGCAGGGGTTGAAGCTTTCTTT. Translating it yields CASRAGVEAFF.

The chain uses TRBV29-1 and TRBJ2-5, with 8 positions matching TRBD1. TRBJ2-7 explains the end of the DNA better; the J call may be wrong. The CDR3 spans 12 residues. Germline-derived CDR1 and CDR2 are SQVTM and ANQGSEA. The CDR3 DNA is TGCAGCGTTGACCAGGGGGCGAGCGAGCAGTACTTC. This codes for CSVDQGASEQYF.

The rearrangement links TRBV28 to TRBJ1-5; 7 nucleotides line up with TRBD1. Trimming took 6 bases from V and 11 from J; bases not matched to a gene: 10. Per the germline V gene, CDR1 is MDHEN and CDR2 is SYDVKM. The length of the CDR3 is 13 residues. CDR3 sequence: CASRPTGLEAQHF. CDR3 bases: TGTGCCAGCAGGCCGACAGGGCTCGAAGCCCAGCATTTT.

V is TRBV19 and J is TRBJ2-7, with TRBD1 matching over 10 bases. Germline-derived CDR1 and CDR2 are LNHDA and SQIVND (reference sequence). With V trimmed by 3 bases and J by 6 bases, 5 bases remained unmatched. The CDR3 spans 14 residues. The CDR3 loop reads CASSIGDRGREQYF. CDR3 coding DNA: TGTGCCAGTAGTATCGGGGACAGGGGTCGCGAGCAGTACTTC.

CDR3 nucleotide sequence: TGTGCCAGTAAAAATTCCGGGACAGACCTCGAAAAACTGTTTTTT. It encodes CASKNSGTDLEKLFF. V is TRBV7-8 and J is TRBJ1-4, with TRBD1 matching over 7 bases. This CDR3 has 15 residues. With 9 bases clipped from V and 8 bases from J, the junction kept 15 bases outside the gene matches. Germline-derived CDR1 and CDR2 are SGHVS and FQNEAQ.

The V and J genes are TRBV19 and TRBJ2-3; D is possibly TRBD2 (6 bases). Germline loops: CDR1 LNHDA, CDR2 SQIVND (reference sequence). The CDR3 totals 14 residues. With 1 base removed from V and 8 bases from J, the gap between germline ends came to 13 bases. CDR3 DNA: TGTGCCAGTAGTATAGCATCGGGGGAAGGTACGCAGTATTTT. Its translation is CASSIASGEGTQYF.

CDR3 DNA sequence: TGTGCCAGTAGTATAAGAAGCGACAGCTCCTACAATGAGCAGTTCTTC. Its translation is CASSIRSDSSYNEQFF. The rearrangement uses TRBV19 and TRBJ2-1; weak D call: TRBD1 (5 bases). Trimming removed 2 bases from V and 0 bases from J, with 11 bases in between. The V gene's germline CDR1 is LNHDA and CDR2 SQIVND (reference sequence). This CDR3 spans 16 amino acids. Combining the CDR3 with reference TRBV19 and TRBJ2-1 gives the whole variable domain DGGITQSPKYLFRKEGQNVTLSCEQNLNHDAMYWYRQDPGQGLRLIYYSQIVNDFQKGDIAEGYSVSREKKESFPLTVTSAQKNPTAFYLCASSIRSDSSYNEQFFGPGTRLTVL.

The J gene is TRBJ2-7, the V gene TRBV28, with TRBD2 matching over 12 bases. J gave up 3 bases and V 7 bases, and 4 bases lay outside the gene matches. The CDR3 length is 14 residues. Germline V gene sequence: CDR1 MDHEN, CDR2 SYDVKM. The DNA of the CDR3 is TGTGCCAGCACCACGGGACTAGCGGGCTACGAGCAGTACTTC. It codes for CASTTGLAGYEQYF.

This clone was detected only once. V and J are TRBV18 and TRBJ2-1; D is uncertain. CDR3 length: 17 amino acids. V was pared by 0 bases and J by 0 bases, with 12 bases between. Germline values: CDR1 KGHSH, CDR2 LQKENI. CDR3 DNA: TGTGCCAGCTCACCACCGATTAGGGATCTCTCCTACAATGAGCAGTTCTTC. It specifies CASSPPIRDLSYNEQFF.

The genes are TRBV27 and TRBJ1-2, with TRBD1 matching 9 bases. V was pared by 10 bases and J by 2 bases, with 14 bases of the junction left unmatched. Germline CDR1 reads MNHEY; CDR2 reads SMNVEV (reference sequence). The CDR3 is 16 amino acids. The CDR3 bases are TGTGCCACCCAAAGGGTAGAGGGGACAGGGAACTATGGCTACACCTTC. As protein: CATQRVEGTGNYGYTF.

The J gene is TRBJ2-1, the V gene TRBV28; 11 positions agree with TRBD1. From germline, CDR1 is MDHEN and CDR2 SYDVKM. V shed 2 bases and J 1 base; nucleotides not matched to a gene: 13. This CDR3 is built from 20 residues. CDR3 coding DNA: TGTGCCAGCAGTTTAGTCTCGGTCGGGACAGGGGGTTCTTCCTACAATGAGCAGTTCTTC. Translated: CASSLVSVGTGGSSYNEQFF.

This sequence joins TRBV19 and TRBJ2-6; D remains ambiguous. This CDR3 contains 14 residues. Germline V gene lookup returns CDR1 LNHDA and CDR2 SQIVND (reference sequence). V lost 3 bases and J lost 0, with 3 bases in between. This CDR3 reads CASSINSGANVLTF. Here the CDR3 DNA reads TGTGCCAGTAGTATTAACTCTGGGGCCAACGTCCTGACTTTC.

J is TRBJ2-1 and V is TRBV7-2; D uncertain. Trimming stripped 1 base from V and 3 bases from J, with 7 bases between. This CDR3 has 14 residues. CDR1 is SGHTA and CDR2 is FQGNSA in the germline V gene. This CDR3 reads CASSLGYNYNEQFF. The DNA of the CDR3 is TGTGCCAGCAGCTTAGGTTACAACTACAATGAGCAGTTCTTC.

The genes are TRBV18 and TRBJ2-7, with unresolved D. Germline V gene data show CDR1 as KGHSH and CDR2 as LQKENI. V lost 0 bases, J lost 3 bases, and 9 bases lay in between. The CDR3 is 14 amino acids. The DNA for the CDR3 is TGTGCCAGCTCACCACCGGAGAGTAACTACGAGCAGTACTTC. It specifies CASSPPESNYEQYF.

The chain links TRBV29-1 to TRBJ2-1; D remains unclear. CDR1 is SQVTM, CDR2 ANQGSEA, per germline. Trimming stripped 1 base from V and 6 bases from J, with 7 bases between. The CDR3 covers 12 residues. The CDR3 DNA is TGCAGCGTTGAAGCGGCGGCCAATGAGCAGTTCTTC. This encodes CSVEAAANEQFF.

This clone was recorded only once. This sequence joins TRBV18 and TRBJ2-3, with D unresolved. CDR3 length equals 14 residues. The germline V gene has CDR1 KGHSH and CDR2 LQKENI. V was clipped by 0 bases and J by 3 bases, with 7 bases between them. The CDR3 DNA reads as TGTGCCAGCTCACCACCAATGGGAACAGATACGCAGTATTTT. This gives the protein CASSPPMGTDTQYF.

V gene TRBV5-1 combines with J gene TRBJ2-7; TRBD1 might be the D (6 bases). Germline CDR1 SGHRS, CDR2 YFSETQ. Trimming shortened V by 0 bases and J by 9 bases, and 19 bases separated the two germline ends. This CDR3 spans 15 amino acids. CDR3 residues: CASSLGAGEGFGQYF. The CDR3 DNA reads TGCGCCAGCAGCTTGGGCGCAGGGGAAGGTTTCGGGCAGTACTTC.

V usage is TRBV7-8 and J usage is TRBJ2-5; D gene uncertain. V lost 1 base and J lost 0, with 15 bases in between. The V gene's germline CDR1 is SGHVS and CDR2 FQNEAQ. The CDR3 has 17 residues. The CDR3, as DNA: TGTGCCAGCAGCTTAGTTAGTAGGAGTAATTACCAAGAGACCCAGTACTTC. This translates into CASSLVSRSNYQETQYF.

The J gene is TRBJ2-5, the V gene TRBV28; 7 nucleotides agree with TRBD1. Germline V gene lookup returns CDR1 MDHEN and CDR2 SYDVKM. The trim removed 7 bases at V and 3 bases at J, leaving 5 bases unmatched. CDR3 size: 13 residues. The CDR3 is CASIRGGKETQYF. The CDR3, as DNA: TGTGCCAGCATACGAGGGGGCAAAGAGACCCAGTACTTC.